Below are 21 T cell receptor beta chains sequenced from a single sample in a study of human T cells and chemical hapten exposure. TCRdb re-called the RACE reads with MiXCR, one entry per CDR3 protein. The table lists 370,000 or so distinct CDR3 sequences, approximately 5.1% of them singletons, with 2% to 2.5% in the top ten. The time point denotes: patch test 1, 2 weeks after DPC sensitization. Noted treatment: therapeutic diphenylcyclopropenone sensitization with weekly scalp DPC. Sequencing was performed on whole blood, taken in connection with sensitization to the hapten diphenylcyclopropenone (DPC). The receptors shown here come from a woman in her forties or fifties with alopecia areata. Some clones in this sample may be carry-over from other donors' samples.

This clonotype was recorded many times. The CDR3 DNA is TGTGCCAGCAGTTATACCGGGGACGGCAATCAGCCCCAGCATTTT. Its protein product is CASSYTGDGNQPQHF. The chain joins TRBV6-5 to TRBJ1-5; a weak D match, TRBD1 (5 bases). The germline gives CDR1 MNHEY, CDR2 SVGAGI. With 3 bases removed from V and 2 bases from J, the gap between germline ends came to 11 bases. CDR3 length equals 15 residues.

V gene TRBV2 combines with J gene TRBJ2-1; tentative D call: TRBD2 (6 bases). The germline gives CDR1 SNHLY, CDR2 FYNNEI. The CDR3 spans 14 residues. Trimming took off 6 bases at V and 6 bases at J, with 15 bases between the two ends. CDR3 bases: TGTGCCAGCAGGGCCGGGACTTCGACCAATGAGCAGTTCTTC. It is translated as CASRAGTSTNEQFF.

This clonotype was counted ten times or more. The rearrangement links TRBV20-1 to TRBJ1-2; 7 nucleotides line up with TRBD1. CDR1 and CDR2 (germline): DFQATT, SNEGSKA (reference sequence). J was trimmed by 1 base and V by 6 bases; bases with no gene match: 8. The length of the CDR3 is 14 residues. CDR3 nucleotides: TGCAGTGCCCCCGAGGGGGCGCTTAACTATGGCTACACCTTC. Translated: CSAPEGALNYGYTF.

Many counts were recorded for this clonotype. The chain uses TRBV5-4 and TRBJ1-2; the D is unclear. There are 12 residues in the CDR3. V dropped 0 bases and J dropped 7 bases, with 7 bases sitting between them. Germline V gene data show CDR1 as SGHNT and CDR2 as YYREEE (reference sequence). The CDR3 reads CASSLEVRGYTF. CDR3 coding DNA: TGTGCCAGCAGCTTGGAAGTCCGTGGCTACACCTTC. The whole variable domain, remainder taken from reference TRBV5-4 and TRBJ1-2, is ETGVTQSPTHLIKTRGQQVTLRCSSQSGHNTVSWYQQALGQGPQFIFQYYREEENGRGNFPPRFSGLQFPNYSSELNVNALELDDSALYLCASSLEVRGYTFGSGTRLTVV.

This clonotype was recorded a few times. V gene TRBV2 combines with J gene TRBJ2-3; no definite D call. Trimming left V 6 bases short and J 7 bases short, with 14 bases between. Germline V gives CDR1 SNHLY, CDR2 FYNNEI. The CDR3 contains 13 residues. Written as DNA, the CDR3 is TGTGCCAGCAGGGCCCCCTCCAGAAATACGCAGTATTTT. It codes for CASRAPSRNTQYF.

The gene calls are TRBV24-1 and TRBJ2-5; the D is unclear. Germline CDR1 and CDR2: KGHDR and SFDVKD. Trimming removed 5 bases from V and 5 bases from J, with 11 bases in between. CDR3 size: 13 residues. The CDR3 here is CATSAGSYETQYF. The CDR3 region has the DNA TGTGCCACCAGTGCCGGATCCTATGAGACCCAGTACTTC.

This clonotype was detected a few times. The rearrangement links TRBV5-6 to TRBJ1-1; possible D gene TRBD1, 6 bases. This CDR3 is 16 amino acids long. The germline V and J ends were trimmed by 0 bases and 7 bases, with 19 bases remaining between them. Germline loops: CDR1 SGHDT, CDR2 YYEEEE. CDR3 amino acids: CASSLAGTGKLGEAFF. The CDR3 DNA reads TGTGCCAGCAGCTTGGCAGGAACAGGGAAGCTGGGTGAAGCTTTCTTT.

This clonotype came up many times. The chain employs TRBV21-1 and TRBJ2-7; TRBD1, the table's D call, lacks a check against the DNA. TRBV21-1 is a recognized pseudogene. There are 12 residues in the CDR3. As DNA, the CDR3 is TGTGCCAGCAGCACGACAGGGACCGAGCAGTACTTC. It codes for CASSTTGTEQYF.

V gene TRBV11-2 combines with J gene TRBJ2-7; D unresolved. Trimming left V 5 bases short and J 6 bases short, with 8 bases between. The CDR3 covers 11 residues. The germline gives CDR1 SGHAT, CDR2 FQNNGV. This CDR3 reads CASSPVIEQYF. CDR3 DNA: TGTGCCAGCAGCCCCGTTATCGAGCAGTACTTC.

This clonotype was detected ten times or more. The genes are TRBV21-1 and TRBJ2-3; the table calls TRBD1, which could not be checked here. TRBV21-1 counts as a pseudogene. The CDR3 consists of 16 residues. The DNA of the CDR3 is TGTGCCAGCAGCAAACGAGGGCAGGGGGCAACAGATACGCAGTATTTT. It translates to CASSKRGQGATDTQYF.

This rearrangement joins TRBV7-2 to TRBJ2-7; D gene uncertain. The germline V gene encodes CDR1 SGHTA and CDR2 FQGNSA. This CDR3 is 14 amino acids long. Trimming left V 5 bases short and J 1 base short, with 12 bases between. The CDR3 DNA sequence: TGTGCCAGCAGCCGTGACATGCCTTCCTACGAGCAGTACTTC. It yields the protein CASSRDMPSYEQYF. The full variable domain, in which reference TRBV7-2 and TRBJ2-7 provide the parts outside the CDR3, is GAGVSQSPSNKVTEKGKDVELRCDPISGHTALYWYRQSLGQGLEFLIYFQGNSAPDKSGLPSDRFSAERTGGSVSTLTIQRTQQEDSAVYLCASSRDMPSYEQYFGPGTRLTVT.

This clonotype showed up many times. The chain carries TRBV6-2 or TRBV6-3 and TRBJ1-5; TRBD1 might be the D (5 bases). The CDR3 consists of 17 residues. Trimming removed 4 bases at V and 0 bases at J, with 16 bases between. CDR1 MNHEY and CDR2 SVGEGT come from the germline V gene. The CDR3 here is CASSLSGLIASNQPQHF. The CDR3 DNA is TGTGCCAGCAGTTTATCAGGGCTGATAGCTAGCAATCAGCCCCAGCATTTT.

The chain combines TRBV10-2 with TRBJ2-5; 7 bases fit TRBD2. The CDR3 has 15 amino acids. With V trimmed by 0 bases and J by 5 bases, 6 bases remained unmatched. In germline, CDR1 is WSHSY, CDR2 SAAADI. The chain's CDR3 is CASSESGGGKETQYF. CDR3 nucleotides: TGCGCCAGCAGTGAGTCCGGGGGAGGGAAGGAGACCCAGTACTTC.

This clonotype was seen repeatedly, ten times or more. The genes are TRBV20-1 and TRBJ2-1; 10 positions agree with TRBD2. CDR1 DFQATT and CDR2 SNEGSKA come from the germline V gene (reference sequence). With V trimmed by 5 bases and J by 6 bases, 7 bases remained unmatched. CDR3 length: 14 residues. CDR3 residues: CSAVAGGSGNEQFF. The DNA for the CDR3 is TGCAGTGCTGTAGCGGGAGGATCCGGCAATGAGCAGTTCTTC.

Many counts were recorded for this clonotype. The chain couples TRBV12-3 or TRBV12-4 to TRBJ1-1; D gene uncertain. This CDR3 has 12 residues. Between the trimmed V and J ends, which lost 7 bases and 3 bases, there was a span of 9 bases. The DNA of the CDR3 is TGTGCCAGCACCCGAGTTTACACTGAAGCTTTCTTT. It encodes CASTRVYTEAFF.

V usage is TRBV19 and J usage is TRBJ1-4; 7 nucleotides agree with TRBD1. Germline CDR1 LNHDA, CDR2 SQIVND (reference sequence). V dropped 4 bases and J dropped 7; count of bases not matched to a gene: 3. The CDR3 extends over 13 amino acids. CDR3 bases: TGTGCCAGTAGTACCGGGACAGCTGAAAAACTGTTTTTT. As protein: CASSTGTAEKLFF.

This clonotype was seen at least ten times. The gene calls are TRBV2 and TRBJ2-7, with TRBD1 matching over 8 bases. Trimming removed 4 bases from V and 1 base from J; junction bases left unmatched: 6. Looked up from germline, CDR1 is SNHLY and CDR2 is FYNNEI. CDR3 size: 15 residues. The DNA for the CDR3 is TGTGCCAGCAGTGGAGGGACAGGCTTTTCCTACGAGCAGTACTTC. Encoded protein: CASSGGTGFSYEQYF.

This clonotype showed up many times. Relative to the germline gene, one junction end is altered; a read error may explain this. This chain joins TRBV20-1 and TRBJ2-3; no firm D call. Germline-derived CDR1 and CDR2 are DFQATT and SNEGSKA (reference sequence). The CDR3 totals 12 residues. CDR3 bases: TGCAGTGCTGGAGAGGCTACAGATACGCAGTATTTT. Amino acid sequence: CSAGEATDTQYF.

This clonotype was observed many times. The V gene is TRBV5-1, the J gene TRBJ2-4; the match to TRBD1 covers 7 bases. The CDR3 covers 16 residues. Germline CDR1 SGHRS, CDR2 YFSETQ. Losses at the gene ends were 4 bases for V and 0 bases for J; bases not matched to a gene: 7. CDR3 loop: CASSPTGAIAKNIQYF. CDR3 DNA sequence: TGCGCCAGCAGCCCCACAGGGGCGATAGCCAAAAACATTCAGTACTTC.

This clonotype was seen ten or more times. The chain combines TRBV4-1 with TRBJ1-1, with D unresolved. CDR1 and CDR2 from the germline V gene are MGHRA and YSYEKL. Trimming stripped 6 bases from V and 2 bases from J, with 16 bases between. The CDR3 has 15 residues. The CDR3 loop is CASSFESDVNTEAFF. The CDR3 coding sequence is TGCGCCAGCAGTTTTGAGAGCGACGTTAACACTGAAGCTTTCTTT.

V and J are TRBV13 and TRBJ1-6; no firm D call. Germline lookup yields CDR1 PRHDT and CDR2 FYEKMQ (reference sequence). The CDR3 has 16 residues. With 3 bases removed from V and 5 bases from J, the gap between germline ends came to 14 bases. The CDR3 coding sequence is TGTGCCAGCAGCTTGGGAGGGCAGACGGATAATTCACCCCTCCACTTT. Its protein product is CASSLGGQTDNSPLHF.